Presented here are 20 T cell receptor beta chains from one specimen sequenced in a study of blood T cell repertoires in COVID-19. The assay was immunoSEQ multiplex PCR, and TCRdb's table has in-frame clones only and misses some. The sample contains 100,000 or so clones, approximately 85% of which appear only once. The sample consisted of peripheral blood. These receptors were collected from a man between 45 and 60 years old with acute or convalescent COVID-19.

This clone was picked up one time. This rearrangement joins TRBV20-1 to TRBJ1-1, with a tentative D call TRBD1 (6 bases). This CDR3 has 11 amino acids. Trimming took 4 bases from V and 8 from J, leaving 11 bases between them. Germline V gene sequence: CDR1 DFQATT, CDR2 SNEGSKA (reference sequence). The CDR3: CSATRGAEAFF. CDR3 nucleotides: TGCAGTGCTACCCGGGGGGCCGAAGCTTTCTTT.

The J gene is TRBJ1-2, the V gene TRBV24-1; TRBD1 agrees at 9 bases. The CDR3 runs 14 residues. Losses at the gene ends were 1 base for V and 7 bases for J; bases not matched to a gene: 3. Germline assignment: CDR1 KGHDR and CDR2 SFDVKD. DNA of the CDR3: TGTGCCACCAGTGATTTACAGGGGGCAGTTGGCTACACCTTC. This gives the protein CATSDLQGAVGYTF.

The CDR3 DNA follows: TGTGCCAGCAGCCCGGGACAGCATAATTCACCCCTCCACTTT. The encoded protein is CASSPGQHNSPLHF. V is TRBV28 and J is TRBJ1-6, with 7 positions matching TRBD1. V was pared by 6 bases and J by 5 bases, with 4 bases of the junction left unmatched. Germline CDR1 MDHEN, CDR2 SYDVKM. The length of the CDR3 is 14 residues. Looking up the rest from reference TRBV28 and TRBJ1-6 gives the full variable domain: DVKVTQSSRYLVKRTGEKVFLECVQDMDHENMFWYRQDPGLGLRLIYFSYDVKMKEKGDIPEGYSVSREKKERFSLILESASTNQTSMYLCASSPGQHNSPLHFGNGTRLTVT.

This clone was seen a few times. The chain recombines TRBV24-1 with TRBJ2-7; D is unresolved. V was clipped by 3 bases and J by 3 bases, with 11 bases between them. This CDR3 spans 14 amino acids. The V gene's germline CDR1 is KGHDR and CDR2 SFDVKD. In DNA, the CDR3 is TGTGCCACCAGTGATCCCAGACTGAGCTACGAGCAGTACTTC. Its translation: CATSDPRLSYEQYF.

A remark on this clone: The identical CDR3 is also encoded by other nucleotide sequences in the sample. The V and J genes are TRBV12-3 or TRBV12-4 and TRBJ1-1; no firm D call. The germline V and J ends were trimmed by 7 bases and 3 bases, with 12 bases remaining between them. The CDR3 has 13 residues. The CDR3 DNA is TGTGCCAGCAACTGGGGAGGCCACACTGAAGCTTTCTTT. Translated: CASNWGGHTEAFF.

The DNA of the CDR3 is TGTGCCAGTACGGGACAGGGCCTCAATAGCAATCAGCCCCAGCATTTT. Its translation: CASTGQGLNSNQPQHF. This sequence joins TRBV19 and TRBJ1-5; the match to TRBD1 covers 9 bases. CDR1 and CDR2 from the germline V gene are LNHDA and SQIVND (reference sequence). The CDR3 is 16 residues long. V dropped 7 bases and J dropped 0; count of bases not matched to a gene: 7. The full variable domain, in which reference TRBV19 and TRBJ1-5 provide the parts outside the CDR3, is DGGITQSPKYLFRKEGQNVTLSCEQNLNHDAMYWYRQDPGQGLRLIYYSQIVNDFQKGDIAEGYSVSREKKESFPLTVTSAQKNPTAFYLCASTGQGLNSNQPQHFGDGTRLSIL.

V usage is TRBV7-3 and J usage is TRBJ1-4, with D unresolved. This CDR3 comprises 13 residues. Between the trimmed V and J ends, which lost 1 base and 7 bases, there was a span of 7 bases. Germline CDR1 and CDR2: SGHTA and FQGTGA. CDR3 bases: TGTGCCAGCAGCTTAATAGAGGGTGAAAAACTGTTTTTT. Its protein is CASSLIEGEKLFF.

This chain connects TRBV5-8 to TRBJ2-3; D is perhaps TRBD2 (5 bases). The CDR3 spans 14 residues. Per germline, CDR1 SGHTS and CDR2 YDEGEE. V gave up 1 base and J gave up 4 bases, with 10 bases separating them. The CDR3: CASSLPSMADTQYF. The CDR3 DNA reads as TGTGCCAGCAGCTTGCCTAGCATGGCAGATACGCAGTATTTT.

The chain combines TRBV5-1 with TRBJ2-1; TRBD2 aligns across 8 bases. The CDR3 consists of 16 residues. V shed 0 bases and J 8 bases; nucleotides not matched to a gene: 10. Germline CDR1 is SGHRS and CDR2 is YFSETQ. DNA for the CDR3: TGCGCCAGCAGCTTGGGGTCCGGCGGGAGGATCGATGAGCAGTTCTTC. This codes for CASSLGSGGRIDEQFF.

The chain uses TRBV19 and TRBJ1-2, with TRBD1 matching over 7 bases. Germline CDR1 is LNHDA and CDR2 is SQIVND (reference sequence). V lost 3 bases and J lost 4; bases outside the gene matches: 5. The CDR3 totals 14 residues. The CDR3: CASSIGQDFYGYTF. The CDR3 DNA is TGTGCCAGTAGTATTGGACAGGACTTCTATGGCTACACCTTC. The full variable domain, with the rest looked up from reference TRBV19 and TRBJ1-2, is DGGITQSPKYLFRKEGQNVTLSCEQNLNHDAMYWYRQDPGQGLRLIYYSQIVNDFQKGDIAEGYSVSREKKESFPLTVTSAQKNPTAFYLCASSIGQDFYGYTFGSGTRLTVV.

This clone has only one observation. This chain links TRBV28 with TRBJ1-1; 8 bases are shared with TRBD1. The length of the CDR3 is 14 residues. Trimming cost V 7 bases and J 7 bases; bases outside gene matches: 11. The germline gives CDR1 MDHEN, CDR2 SYDVKM. The CDR3 sequence: CASTPDRVDNEAFF. The CDR3 DNA sequence: TGTGCCAGCACCCCGGACAGGGTCGATAATGAAGCTTTCTTT.

This clone has only one observation. The CDR3 DNA is TGTGCCAGCAGCTCTTACCAAGAGACCCAGTACTTC. This gives the protein CASSSYQETQYF. The chain has TRBV7-8 and TRBJ2-5; D is unclear. Per germline, CDR1 SGHVS and CDR2 FQNEAQ. Deletions cut 4 bases from V and 0 bases from J, with 3 bases between. CDR3 length equals 12 residues.

The CDR3 DNA sequence: TGTGCCAGCAGTGATGGGCGTTTTACAGAGACCCAGTACTTC. Translated, it gives CASSDGRFTETQYF. The J gene is TRBJ2-5, the V gene TRBV2, with D unclear. The CDR3 extends over 14 amino acids. V was trimmed by 3 bases and J by 4 bases, leaving 12 bases between them. The germline gives CDR1 SNHLY, CDR2 FYNNEI.

This rearrangement joins TRBV5-6 to TRBJ2-7, with a tentative D call TRBD2 (6 bases). CDR3 length: 15 residues. CDR1 and CDR2 (germline): SGHDT, YYEEEE. Trimming shortened V by 4 bases and J by 2 bases, and 16 bases separated the two germline ends. CDR3 bases: TGTGCCAGCAGCCAAGGGTTGGGACTTACCTACGAGCAGTACTTC. Amino acids: CASSQGLGLTYEQYF.

The chain recombines TRBV3-1 (or the pseudogene TRBV3-2) with TRBJ2-1; TRBD2 matches at 10 bases. The ends lost 4 bases at V and 8 bases at J; junction bases unmatched: 11. CDR3 size: 16 residues. Germline values: CDR1 LGHDT, CDR2 YNNKEL (reference sequence). CDR3 bases: TGTGCCAGCAGCCCGCGTAGGAGCGGGGGGGCCGATGAGCAGTTCTTC. The encoded protein is CASSPRRSGGADEQFF.

The chain combines TRBV9 with TRBJ1-1; 7 bases map to TRBD1. The CDR3 extends over 14 amino acids. Looked up from germline, CDR1 is SGDLS and CDR2 is YYNGEE. The junction had 4 bases not matched to a gene; V was cut back by 4 bases and J by 1 base. Written as DNA, the CDR3 is TGTGCCAGCAGCCTCGGGACAGCGAACACTGAAGCTTTCTTT. It specifies CASSLGTANTEAFF.

The V call is TRBV10-3, the J call TRBJ1-5; 7 nucleotides agree with TRBD1. V shed 10 bases and J 0 bases; nucleotides not matched to a gene: 12. Germline-derived CDR1 and CDR2 are ENHRY and SYGVKD. This CDR3 region has 16 residues. The CDR3 spells CATKEIGQDSNQPQHF. The CDR3 bases are TGTGCCACCAAAGAAATAGGACAGGATAGCAATCAGCCCCAGCATTTT.

The chain couples TRBV29-1 to TRBJ2-2, with D possibly being TRBD1 (5 bases). Germline loops: CDR1 SQVTM, CDR2 ANQGSEA. CDR3 length: 14 residues. With 2 bases removed from V and 1 base from J, the gap between germline ends came to 8 bases. DNA of the CDR3: TGCAGCGTTGAATCCGGACAGAACACCGGGGAGCTGTTTTTT. This sequence encodes CSVESGQNTGELFF.

This chain connects TRBV6-2 or TRBV6-3 to TRBJ1-5; no definite D call. Per the germline V gene, CDR1 is MNHEY and CDR2 is SVGEGT. The length of the CDR3 is 14 residues. Trimming pared 6 bases from V and 4 bases from J, leaving 13 bases between. CDR3 sequence reads: CASSFTRRNQPQHF. DNA of the CDR3: TGTGCCAGCAGCTTTACAAGGAGGAATCAGCCCCAGCATTTT.

The chain employs TRBV6-5 and TRBJ1-2, with 7 positions matching TRBD1. Germline CDR1 reads MNHEY; CDR2 reads SVGAGI. The CDR3 loop spans 12 amino acids. Unmatched junction bases numbered 2, after V lost 7 bases and J lost 3 bases. The CDR3 nucleotides are TGTGCCAGCAACAGGGGAGACTATGGCTACACCTTC. This sequence encodes CASNRGDYGYTF.